One sample yielded the 10 T cell receptor beta chains listed below, sequenced in a study of T cells after posttransplantation cyclophosphamide. Some clones are missing from TCRdb's copy, which holds only in-frame ones; the method was immunoSEQ multiplex PCR. The table lists some 54,000 clones, roughly 94% of them singletons. Sequenced material: PBMCs. The source is a woman younger than 45 in good health and a related stem cell transplant donor.

The V and J genes are TRBV11-2 and TRBJ2-2; D is possibly TRBD1 (6 bases). The CDR3 is 18 residues long. The V gene lost 2 bases and the J gene lost 8 bases, with 24 bases spanning the gap. Per the germline V gene, CDR1 is SGHAT and CDR2 is FQNNGV. The CDR3 DNA reads TGTGCCAGCAGCTTACCCCCACGACAGGTTTTGAATACTGGGGAGCTGTTTTTT. Protein product: CASSLPPRQVLNTGELFF. Drawing the rest from reference TRBV11-2 and TRBJ2-2, the complete variable domain is EAGVAQSPRYKIIEKRQSVAFWCNPISGHATLYWYQQILGQGPKLLIQFQNNGVVDDSQLPKDRFSAERLKGVDSTLKIQPAKLEDSAVYLCASSLPPRQVLNTGELFFGEGSRLTVL.

This chain connects TRBV18 to TRBJ1-1, with a tentative D call TRBD1 (6 bases). Trimming left V 3 bases short and J 4 bases short, with 12 bases between. This CDR3 contains 14 residues. Germline V lookup: CDR1 KGHSH, CDR2 LQKENI. The CDR3 is CASSPERQATEAFF. DNA of the CDR3: TGTGCCAGCTCACCGGAAAGACAGGCCACTGAAGCTTTCTTT.

The chain has TRBV7-7 and TRBJ2-1; 13 bases are a match to TRBD2. This CDR3 is 15 amino acids long. CDR1 is SSHAT and CDR2 is FNYEAQ in the germline V gene (reference sequence). Unmatched junction bases numbered 6, after V lost 5 bases and J lost 8 bases. The CDR3 bases are TGTGCCAGCAGCCAAGGACTAGCGGGGGTGGATGAGCAGTTCTTC. As protein: CASSQGLAGVDEQFF.

V usage is TRBV11-2 and J usage is TRBJ2-2, with TRBD1 matching 11 bases. The V segment lost 6 bases and the J segment 4 bases; nucleotides outside the gene matches: 7. The V gene's germline CDR1 is SGHAT and CDR2 FQNNGV. The CDR3 runs 16 residues. The CDR3 reads CASRRIGTGGTGELFF. Written as DNA, the CDR3 is TGTGCCAGCAGGCGCATCGGGACAGGGGGCACCGGGGAGCTGTTTTTT. The full variable domain, with the rest looked up from reference TRBV11-2 and TRBJ2-2, is EAGVAQSPRYKIIEKRQSVAFWCNPISGHATLYWYQQILGQGPKLLIQFQNNGVVDDSQLPKDRFSAERLKGVDSTLKIQPAKLEDSAVYLCASRRIGTGGTGELFFGEGSRLTVL.

The chain links TRBV6-5 to TRBJ1-3; 8 bases are a match to TRBD1. The CDR3 is 15 amino acids. Germline V CDR1 and CDR2: MNHEY, SVGAGI. The V segment lost 2 bases and the J segment 3 bases; nucleotides outside the gene matches: 3. Written as DNA, the CDR3 is TGTGCCAGCAGTTACGCGGACAGGGTTGGAAACACCATATATTTT. Its protein is CASSYADRVGNTIYF.

This clone occurred once. The rearrangement links TRBV19 to TRBJ1-5; 10 bases line up with TRBD1. CDR3 length: 15 amino acids. With V trimmed by 10 bases and J by 2 bases, 8 bases remained unmatched. Germline V gene sequence: CDR1 LNHDA, CDR2 SQIVND (reference sequence). The CDR3 bases are TGTGCCATTTCACACGGGACAGGGGGCAATCAGCCCCAGCATTTT. Protein: CAISHGTGGNQPQHF. The full variable domain, its missing parts supplied by reference TRBV19 and TRBJ1-5, is DGGITQSPKYLFRKEGQNVTLSCEQNLNHDAMYWYRQDPGQGLRLIYYSQIVNDFQKGDIAEGYSVSREKKESFPLTVTSAQKNPTAFYLCAISHGTGGNQPQHFGDGTRLSIL.

The CDR3 loop reads CASREHNEQFF. The DNA of the CDR3 is TGTGCCAGCAGGGAGCACAATGAGCAGTTCTTC. The chain combines TRBV5-4 with TRBJ2-1; D call uncertain. Trimming cost V 5 bases and J 5 bases, with 5 bases left between them. The CDR3 extends over 11 amino acids. Germline V gene sequence: CDR1 SGHNT, CDR2 YYREEE (reference sequence).

This chain joins TRBV28 and TRBJ2-1; no clear D. Trimming shortened V by 5 bases and J by 5 bases, and 16 bases separated the two germline ends. The CDR3 spans 15 residues. CDR1 and CDR2 (germline): MDHEN, SYDVKM. CDR3 amino acids: CASSLGTQNNNEQFF. The CDR3 DNA reads as TGTGCCAGCAGTCTAGGAACCCAGAACAACAATGAGCAGTTCTTC.

This sequence joins TRBV29-1 and TRBJ2-3; 7 nucleotides line up with TRBD1. The J segment lost 5 bases and the V segment lost 7 bases, leaving 3 bases of the junction unmatched. This CDR3 spans 11 amino acids. Germline-derived CDR1 and CDR2 are SQVTM and ANQGSEA. CDR3 in amino acids: CSASGGDTQYF. CDR3 bases: TGCAGCGCCTCAGGGGGAGATACGCAGTATTTT.

The genes are TRBV7-9 and TRBJ1-6, with D perhaps matching TRBD1 (5 bases). The length of the CDR3 is 14 residues. V lost 5 bases, J lost 10 bases, and 15 bases lay in between. CDR1 and CDR2 from the germline V gene are SEHNR and FQNEAQ (reference sequence). CDR3 loop: CASSLSGGGSPLHF. The DNA of the CDR3 is TGTGCCAGCAGCCTCTCCGGGGGAGGGTCACCCCTCCACTTT.